The rows below give T cell receptor beta chains drawn from one sample of a study of shared clonotypes between healthy human individuals. Method: immunoSEQ multiplex PCR; TCRdb's copy keeps in-frame clones and lacks some. The table shows about 230,000 clones, with over 60% occurring only once. The sample comprised memory CD4+ T cells sorted from blood. These receptor sequences come from a man in his thirties or forties in good health. CDR3s include the opening cysteine and the closing phenylalanine or tryptophan. A D gene is named only where the DNA matches it firmly. Size tells how often a clone was seen (once, few, many) or the class of an expanded clone, and some rows leave it out.

j_call d_call clone_size v_call cdr3_aa cdr3_nt
TRBJ2-3 TRBD1 - TRBV5-1 CASSTTNRGQGADTQYF TGCGCCAGCAGCACTACCAACAGGGGACAAGGAGCAGATACGCAGTATTTT
TRBJ1-2 - - TRBV5-1 CASSFGGTDYGYTF TGCGCCAGCAGCTTTGGGGGGACGGACTATGGCTACACCTTC
TRBJ2-2 TRBD2 few TRBV29-1 CSAKAGGPLSGELFF TGCAGCGCAAAAGCGGGAGGGCCGCTATCTGGGGAGCTGTTTTTT
TRBJ2-7 TRBD1 - TRBV7-2 CASSAVAGGSYEQYF TGTGCCAGCAGCGCCGTGGCAGGGGGCTCCTACGAGCAGTACTTC
TRBJ2-7 TRBD1 - TRBV2 CASKRDRAYEQYF TGTGCCAGCAAGAGGGACAGAGCCTACGAGCAGTACTTC
TRBJ2-1 - - TRBV7-2 CASSLGDPQYEQFF TGTGCCAGCAGCTTAGGGGACCCGCAGTATGAGCAGTTCTTC
TRBJ2-2 - - TRBV18 CASSPVNTGELFF TGTGCCAGCTCACCAGTTAACACCGGGGAGCTGTTTTTT
TRBJ2-3 TRBD2 - TRBV6-1 CASSLAGGRYDTQYF TGTGCCAGCAGTCTAGCGGGAGGCCGATACGATACGCAGTATTTT
TRBJ1-5 TRBD1 - TRBV7-8 CASAGQGSNQPQHF TGTGCCAGCGCCGGACAGGGTTCCAATCAGCCCCAGCATTTT
TRBJ1-3 - - TRBV5-1 CASRAMQDSGNTIYF TGCGCCAGCAGGGCAATGCAGGACTCTGGAAACACCATATATTTT